This is a list of T cell receptor beta chains from one sample in a study of shared clonotypes between healthy human individuals. The protocol was immunoSEQ multiplex PCR, while the TCRdb copy is restricted to in-frame clones and leaves out a portion. Of 400,000 to 500,000 clones listed, less than 80% were seen once; the top ten hold 12%. The sample consisted of PBMCs. The receptors stem from a woman between 40 and 55 years old in good health. Some clones in this sample may be carry-over from other donors' samples. Both conserved end residues are part of each CDR3. The D gene is left open where the match is weak. Rows give clone size only sometimes, using once, few, many, or a class for an expanded clone.

j_call,clone_size,v_call,d_call,cdr3_aa,cdr3_nt
TRBJ1-5,.,TRBV5-1,TRBD1,CASSPGQGVSNQPQHF,TGCGCCAGCAGCCCGGGACAGGGGGTTAGCAATCAGCCCCAGCATTTT
TRBJ1-1,.,TRBV4-1,TRBD1,CASRRQGRKAFF,TGCGCCAGCAGACGACAGGGGAGGAAAGCTTTCTTT
TRBJ1-1,.,TRBV20-1,.,CSARAAGFAFF,TGCAGTGCTAGAGCGGCAGGCTTTGCTTTCTTT
TRBJ1-1,.,TRBV7-2,.,CASSLGRVNTEAFF,TGTGCCAGCAGCTTAGGCCGGGTGAACACTGAAGCTTTCTTT
TRBJ1-2,.,TRBV28,TRBD1,CASMEAGQYYGYTF,TGTGCCAGCATGGAGGCGGGACAGTATTATGGCTACACCTTC
TRBJ2-1,.,TRBV21-1,.,CASSKAAREDRALNEQFF,TGTGCCAGCAGCAAAGCCGCGCGCGAGGACAGGGCATTGAATGAGCAGTTCTTC
TRBJ1-2,once,TRBV13,TRBD1,CASSLRTGRYGYTF,TGTGCCAGCAGCTTAAGGACAGGGCGCTATGGCTACACCTTC
TRBJ2-1,.,TRBV19,.,CASSQERGVLRSSYNEQFF,TGTGCCAGTAGCCAAGAACGTGGGGTCCTACGGAGCTCCTACAATGAGCAGTTCTTC
TRBJ2-7,.,TRBV28,.,CASSLPTLYEQYF,TGTGCCAGCAGTTTACCCACCCTCTACGAGCAGTACTTC
TRBJ2-1,.,TRBV5-4,.,CASSLPDSYNEQFF,TGTGCCAGCAGCTTGCCGGACTCCTACAATGAGCAGTTCTTC
TRBJ2-1,.,TRBV9,.,CASSPDRLVNGEQFF,TGTGCCAGCAGCCCGGACCGACTAGTTAACGGTGAGCAGTTCTTC